Below, 22 T cell receptor beta chains from the same sample are listed, as sequenced in a study of blood T cell repertoires in COVID-19. Sequencing used immunoSEQ multiplex PCR; TCRdb keeps in-frame clones, though not all of them. The sample carries about 100,000 clones, 85% recorded once. The sequencing sample was made of peripheral blood. The origin of the receptors is a woman in her 70s with active or convalescent COVID-19.

The V and J genes are TRBV3-1 (or the pseudogene TRBV3-2) and TRBJ2-1, with 15 nucleotides matching TRBD2. Germline V gene data show CDR1 as LGHDT and CDR2 as YNNKEL (reference sequence). The trim removed 7 bases at V and 4 bases at J, leaving 11 bases unmatched. The CDR3 has 18 amino acids. This CDR3 is CASTPGLAGGEEYNEQFF. The CDR3 bases are TGTGCCAGCACCCCGGGACTAGCGGGAGGTGAAGAGTACAATGAGCAGTTCTTC.

This chain links TRBV5-8 with TRBJ1-1, with 7 bases lining up with TRBD1. Per the germline V gene, CDR1 is SGHTS and CDR2 is YDEGEE. CDR3 length: 15 amino acids. The CDR3 here is CASPQGQGVNTEAFF. The DNA for the CDR3 is TGTGCTTCTCCCCAGGGGCAGGGGGTGAACACTGAAGCTTTCTTT.

This chain joins TRBV19 and TRBJ2-1, with 8 bases lining up with TRBD2. After removal of 5 bases from V and 5 bases from J, the junction contained 11 bases not matched to a gene. The germline CDR1 and CDR2 sequences are LNHDA and SQIVND (reference sequence). The CDR3 extends over 16 amino acids. In DNA, the CDR3 is TGTGCCAGTAGTTCTCATGTCGGGGGGGCCGACAATGAGCAGTTCTTC. It yields the protein CASSSHVGGADNEQFF.

V usage is TRBV2 and J usage is TRBJ2-5; 7 bases match TRBD2. CDR3 length equals 14 residues. V dropped 11 bases and J dropped 5; count of bases not matched to a gene: 14. CDR1 is SNHLY, CDR2 FYNNEI, per germline. The DNA of the CDR3 is TGTGCCGGTTCTGGCGGGAGACGTTCCGAGACCCAGTACTTC. Translated, it gives CAGSGGRRSETQYF.

The V and J genes are TRBV18 and TRBJ1-1, with D tentatively TRBD1 (5 bases). The length of the CDR3 is 14 residues. The V end was cut by 6 bases, the J end by 0 bases, with 11 bases between. Germline CDR1 reads KGHSH; CDR2 reads LQKENI. The CDR3 loop is CASSRDGLNTEAFF. The CDR3 bases are TGTGCCAGCTCGCGGGACGGGTTGAACACTGAAGCTTTCTTT.

The chain joins TRBV18 to TRBJ2-1, with 7 bases lining up with TRBD1. Germline V gene data show CDR1 as KGHSH and CDR2 as LQKENI. With 2 bases clipped from V and 6 bases from J, the junction kept 10 bases outside the gene matches. The CDR3 consists of 16 residues. The CDR3 sequence: CASSPATGDLSNEQFF. In nucleotides, the CDR3 is TGTGCCAGCTCACCAGCCACAGGGGACCTCTCCAATGAGCAGTTCTTC.

This clone was counted a few times. V gene TRBV2 combines with J gene TRBJ1-3, with 8 bases lining up with TRBD1. This CDR3 has 15 residues. The V and J ends lost 5 bases and 0 bases, in that order; junction bases with no gene match: 3. The germline V gene has CDR1 SNHLY and CDR2 FYNNEI. CDR3 nucleotide sequence: TGTGCCAGCAGTCGGGACAGGCACTCTGGAAACACCATATATTTT. Protein sequence: CASSRDRHSGNTIYF. Looking up the rest from reference TRBV2 and TRBJ1-3 gives the full variable domain: EPEVTQTPSHQVTQMGQEVILRCVPISNHLYFYWYRQILGQKVEFLVSFYNNEISEKSEIFDDQFSVERPDGSNFTLKIRSTKLEDSAMYFCASSRDRHSGNTIYFGEGSWLTVV.

The chain is built from TRBV5-6 and TRBJ2-7, with 11 bases identical to TRBD1. V lost 3 bases to trimming and J lost 6 bases; unmatched junction nucleotides: 5. The CDR3 is 14 residues long. Germline assignment: CDR1 SGHDT and CDR2 YYEEEE. In DNA, the CDR3 is TGTGCCAGCAGCTCGGGACAGGGGGTTGGCGAGCAGTACTTC. It encodes CASSSGQGVGEQYF.

The rearrangement links TRBV6-2 or TRBV6-3 to TRBJ1-1; a weak D match, TRBD1 (5 bases). The germline gives CDR1 MNHEY, CDR2 SVGEGT. Trimming pared 3 bases from V and 1 base from J, leaving 9 bases between. The CDR3 contains 14 residues. CDR3 in amino acids: CASSYMGGNTEAFF. The CDR3 nucleotides read TGTGCCAGCAGTTATATGGGGGGGAACACTGAAGCTTTCTTT.

The chain recombines TRBV6-5 with TRBJ1-1; 7 nucleotides align to TRBD1. Trimming at V came to 4 bases and at J to 3 bases, leaving 8 bases not matched to a gene. The germline V gene has CDR1 MNHEY and CDR2 SVGAGI. The CDR3 has 15 residues. The chain's CDR3 is CASSLLGTADTEAFF. Here the CDR3 DNA reads TGTGCCAGCAGTTTACTCGGGACAGCGGACACTGAAGCTTTCTTT.

This clone was detected once. The chain couples TRBV28 to TRBJ2-3; a possible D gene is TRBD2 (7 bases). V lost 6 bases, J lost 5 bases, and 21 bases lay in between. Germline values: CDR1 MDHEN, CDR2 SYDVKM. There are 16 residues in the CDR3. CDR3 nucleotides: TGTGCCAGCAGAACCGGCGGGGGCCCGGGGAAAGATACGCAGTATTTT. This codes for CASRTGGGPGKDTQYF.

V usage is TRBV27 and J usage is TRBJ2-1; D is unclear. Germline V CDR1 and CDR2: MNHEY, SMNVEV (reference sequence). Trimming cost V 0 bases and J 0 bases, with 9 bases left between them. CDR3 size: 16 residues. CDR3 nucleotide sequence: TGTGCCAGCAGTTTATCCGCGACTCTCTCCTACAATGAGCAGTTCTTC. As protein: CASSLSATLSYNEQFF.

This rearrangement joins TRBV18 to TRBJ2-7, with D possibly being TRBD1 (6 bases). Trimming removed 3 bases at V and 4 bases at J, with 10 bases between. The CDR3 is 13 amino acids. The germline V gene encodes CDR1 KGHSH and CDR2 LQKENI. The CDR3 region is CASSPTGQYEQYF. For the CDR3, the DNA is TGTGCCAGCTCACCTACAGGGCAATACGAGCAGTACTTC. Variable domain in full (rest from reference TRBV18 and TRBJ2-7): NAGVMQNPRHLVRRRGQEARLRCSPMKGHSHVYWYRQLPEEGLKFMVYLQKENIIDESGMPKERFSAEFPKEGPSILRIQQVVRGDSAAYFCASSPTGQYEQYFGPGTRLTVT.

V and J are TRBV10-3 and TRBJ2-2; D gene ambiguous. V lost 2 bases to trimming and J lost 4 bases, with 8 bases between them. This CDR3 comprises 14 residues. In germline, CDR1 is ENHRY, CDR2 SYGVKD. As DNA, the CDR3 is TGTGCCATCAGTGAGAGAGTGTTCACCGGGGAGCTGTTTTTT. Protein product: CAISERVFTGELFF.

In this sample, this clone turned up a few times. The chain links TRBV5-1 to TRBJ1-1; D might be TRBD1 (5 bases). Germline V gives CDR1 SGHRS, CDR2 YFSETQ. The CDR3 extends over 15 amino acids. V was trimmed by 4 bases and J by 2 bases, leaving 15 bases between them. For the CDR3, the DNA is TGCGCCAGCAGCCTCGCGGGACGTAGAAACACTGAAGCTTTCTTT. Its translation is CASSLAGRRNTEAFF.

The V and J genes are TRBV19 and TRBJ1-4; D gene unclear. The CDR3 has 15 residues. The germline V and J ends were trimmed by 4 bases and 0 bases, with 9 bases remaining between them. In germline, CDR1 is LNHDA, CDR2 SQIVND (reference sequence). CDR3 coding DNA: TGTGCCAGTAGTAAGAACAGTGCAACTAATGAAAAACTGTTTTTT. It specifies CASSKNSATNEKLFF.

This chain links TRBV9 with TRBJ1-1; D uncertain. Germline values: CDR1 SGDLS, CDR2 YYNGEE. Trimming shortened V by 0 bases and J by 4 bases, and 10 bases separated the two germline ends. The CDR3 runs 14 residues. The CDR3 is CASSVGGGSTEAFF. CDR3 DNA sequence: TGTGCCAGCAGCGTAGGGGGAGGTTCCACTGAAGCTTTCTTT.

The chain has TRBV18 and TRBJ1-4; D call uncertain. Per the germline V gene, CDR1 is KGHSH and CDR2 is LQKENI. The CDR3 spans 13 residues. Trimming shortened V by 6 bases and J by 2 bases, and 7 bases separated the two germline ends. Here the CDR3 reads CASSPGTNEKLFF. In nucleotides, the CDR3 is TGTGCCAGCTCCCCGGGGACTAATGAAAAACTGTTTTTT. The whole variable domain, remainder taken from reference TRBV18 and TRBJ1-4, is NAGVMQNPRHLVRRRGQEARLRCSPMKGHSHVYWYRQLPEEGLKFMVYLQKENIIDESGMPKERFSAEFPKEGPSILRIQQVVRGDSAAYFCASSPGTNEKLFFGSGTQLSVL.

The rearrangement links TRBV10-3 to TRBJ1-3; tentatively, D is TRBD1 (6 bases). The V gene's germline CDR1 is ENHRY and CDR2 SYGVKD. With 5 bases removed from V and 0 bases from J, the gap between germline ends came to 8 bases. The CDR3 extends over 14 amino acids. CDR3 protein: CAISLDSSGNTIYF. The CDR3 DNA is TGTGCCATCAGTTTGGACAGCTCTGGAAACACCATATATTTT.

CDR3 sequence: CASQTGVGQPQHF. The CDR3 region has the DNA TGTGCCAGCCAGACAGGGGTGGGACAGCCCCAGCATTTT. The chain joins TRBV28 to TRBJ1-5, with 8 bases matching TRBD1. Germline CDR1 MDHEN, CDR2 SYDVKM. V lost 8 bases and J lost 7; bases outside the gene matches: 7. The length of the CDR3 is 13 residues.

The rearrangement uses TRBV28 and TRBJ1-2; D gene unclear. The CDR3 loop spans 15 amino acids. The V gene lost 1 base and the J gene lost 6 bases, with 15 bases spanning the gap. Looked up from germline, CDR1 is MDHEN and CDR2 is SYDVKM. The CDR3 nucleotides are TGTGCCAGCAGTTTATCCCCGACACCGCTGGATGGCTACACCTTC. It encodes CASSLSPTPLDGYTF.

This clone was detected only a few times. The chain recombines TRBV29-1 with TRBJ1-6; 7 nucleotides agree with TRBD1. Germline V CDR1 and CDR2: SQVTM, ANQGSEA. The CDR3 loop spans 14 amino acids. After removal of 6 bases from V and 8 bases from J, the junction contained 10 bases not matched to a gene. CDR3 sequence (DNA): TGCAGCGTCCAAGACAGGGTGCCGGATTCACCCCTCCACTTT. It encodes CSVQDRVPDSPLHF. Full variable domain (rest looked up from reference TRBV29-1 and TRBJ1-6): SAVISQKPSRDICQRGTSLTIQCQVDSQVTMMFWYRQQPGQSLTLIATANQGSEATYESGFVIDKFPISRPNLTFSTLTVSNMSPEDSSIYLCSVQDRVPDSPLHFGNGTRLTVT.